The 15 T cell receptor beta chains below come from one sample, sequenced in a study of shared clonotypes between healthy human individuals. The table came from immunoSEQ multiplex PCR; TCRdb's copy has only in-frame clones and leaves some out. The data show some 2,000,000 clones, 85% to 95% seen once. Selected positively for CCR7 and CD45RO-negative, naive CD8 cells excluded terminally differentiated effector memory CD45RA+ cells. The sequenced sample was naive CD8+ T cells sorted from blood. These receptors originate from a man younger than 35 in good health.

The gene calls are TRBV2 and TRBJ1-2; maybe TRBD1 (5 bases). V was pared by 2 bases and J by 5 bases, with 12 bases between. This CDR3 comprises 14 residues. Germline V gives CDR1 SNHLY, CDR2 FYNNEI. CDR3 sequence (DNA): TGTGCCAGCAGTGAAAAGGGACCGGCATATGGCTACACCTTC. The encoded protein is CASSEKGPAYGYTF.

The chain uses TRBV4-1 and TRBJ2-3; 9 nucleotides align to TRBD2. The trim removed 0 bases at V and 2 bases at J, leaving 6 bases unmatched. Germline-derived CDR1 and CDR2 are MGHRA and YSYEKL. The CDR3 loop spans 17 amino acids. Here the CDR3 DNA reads TGCGCCAGCAGCCAAGATCCCGGCGGGGGGGACACAGATACGCAGTATTTT. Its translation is CASSQDPGGGDTDTQYF.

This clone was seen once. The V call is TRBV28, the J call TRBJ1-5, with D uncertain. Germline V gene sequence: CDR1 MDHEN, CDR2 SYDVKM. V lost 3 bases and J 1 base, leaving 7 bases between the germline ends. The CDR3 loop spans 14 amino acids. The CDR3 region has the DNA TGTGCCAGCAGTTTCACCAGGAGCAATCAGCCCCAGCATTTT. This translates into CASSFTRSNQPQHF. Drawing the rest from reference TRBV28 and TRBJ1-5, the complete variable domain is DVKVTQSSRYLVKRTGEKVFLECVQDMDHENMFWYRQDPGLGLRLIYFSYDVKMKEKGDIPEGYSVSREKKERFSLILESASTNQTSMYLCASSFTRSNQPQHFGDGTRLSIL.

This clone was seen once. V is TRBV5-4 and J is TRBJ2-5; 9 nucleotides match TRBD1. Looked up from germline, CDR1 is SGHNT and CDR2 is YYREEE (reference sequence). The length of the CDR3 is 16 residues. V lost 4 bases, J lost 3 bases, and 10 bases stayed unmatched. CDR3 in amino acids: CASSLDRGTGKETQYF. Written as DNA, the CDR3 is TGTGCCAGCAGCCTAGACAGGGGGACGGGGAAAGAGACCCAGTACTTC.

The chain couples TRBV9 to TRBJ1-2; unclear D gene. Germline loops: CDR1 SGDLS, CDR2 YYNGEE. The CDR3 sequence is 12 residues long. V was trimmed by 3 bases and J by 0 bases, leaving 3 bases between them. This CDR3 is CASSGTNYGYTF. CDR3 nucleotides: TGTGCCAGCAGCGGGACTAACTATGGCTACACCTTC.

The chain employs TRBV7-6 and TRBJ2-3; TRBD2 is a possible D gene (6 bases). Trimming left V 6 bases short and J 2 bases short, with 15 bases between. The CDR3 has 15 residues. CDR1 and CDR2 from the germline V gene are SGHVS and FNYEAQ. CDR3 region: CASREGLPPTDTQYF. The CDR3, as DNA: TGTGCCAGCAGGGAGGGCTTGCCCCCCACAGATACGCAGTATTTT.

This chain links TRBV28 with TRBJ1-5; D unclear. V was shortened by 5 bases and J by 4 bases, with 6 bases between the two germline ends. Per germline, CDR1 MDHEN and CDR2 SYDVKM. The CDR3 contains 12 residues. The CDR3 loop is CASSHLNQPQHF. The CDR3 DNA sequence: TGTGCCAGCAGTCACCTTAATCAGCCCCAGCATTTT. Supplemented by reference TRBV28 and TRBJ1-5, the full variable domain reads DVKVTQSSRYLVKRTGEKVFLECVQDMDHENMFWYRQDPGLGLRLIYFSYDVKMKEKGDIPEGYSVSREKKERFSLILESASTNQTSMYLCASSHLNQPQHFGDGTRLSIL.

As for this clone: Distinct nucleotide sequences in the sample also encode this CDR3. The CDR3 protein is CASSLDLGDTQYF. CDR3 in DNA: TGTGCCAGCAGCTTAGATCTGGGAGATACGCAGTATTTT. The rearrangement joins TRBV11-2 to TRBJ2-3, with no clear D. CDR3 length equals 13 residues. Between the trimmed V and J ends, which lost 0 bases and 5 bases, there was a span of 6 bases. Looked up from germline, CDR1 is SGHAT and CDR2 is FQNNGV.

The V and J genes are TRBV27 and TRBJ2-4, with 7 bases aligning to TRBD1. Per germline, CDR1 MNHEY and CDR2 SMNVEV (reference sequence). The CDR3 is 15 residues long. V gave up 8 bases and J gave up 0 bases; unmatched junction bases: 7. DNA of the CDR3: TGTGCCAGCGGTCTGACAGGGTCAGCCAAAAACATTCAGTACTTC. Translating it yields CASGLTGSAKNIQYF.

The CDR3 spells CASSVERRLGDPGELFF. The CDR3 bases are TGTGCCAGCAGCGTAGAGCGGAGACTGGGAGATCCCGGGGAGCTGTTTTTT. V is TRBV9 and J is TRBJ2-2, with D possibly matching TRBD2 (5 bases). Germline CDR1 and CDR2: SGDLS and YYNGEE. Trimming shortened V by 0 bases and J by 6 bases, and 18 bases separated the two germline ends. The CDR3 has 17 residues.

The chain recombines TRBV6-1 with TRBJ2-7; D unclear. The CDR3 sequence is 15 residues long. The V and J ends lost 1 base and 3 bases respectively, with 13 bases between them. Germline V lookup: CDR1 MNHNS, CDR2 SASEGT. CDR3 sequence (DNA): TGTGCCAGCAGTGAAGTGATCGGGTTGAACTACGAGCAGTACTTC. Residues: CASSEVIGLNYEQYF.

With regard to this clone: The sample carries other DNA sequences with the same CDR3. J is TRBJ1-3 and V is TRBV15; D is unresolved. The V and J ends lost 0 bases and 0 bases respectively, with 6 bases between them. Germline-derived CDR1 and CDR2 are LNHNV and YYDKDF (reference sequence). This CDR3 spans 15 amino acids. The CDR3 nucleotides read TGTGCCACCAGCAGAGATCGGGGCTCTGGAAACACCATATATTTT. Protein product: CATSRDRGSGNTIYF. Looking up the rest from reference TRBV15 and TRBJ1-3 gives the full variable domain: DAMVIQNPRYQVTQFGKPVTLSCSQTLNHNVMYWYQQKSSQAPKLLFHYYDKDFNNEADTPDNFQSRRPNTSFCFLDIRSPGLGDTAMYLCATSRDRGSGNTIYFGEGSWLTVV.

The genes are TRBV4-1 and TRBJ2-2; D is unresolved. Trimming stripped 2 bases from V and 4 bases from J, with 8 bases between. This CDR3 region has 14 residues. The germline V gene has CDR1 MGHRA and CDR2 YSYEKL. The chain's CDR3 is CASSQHGGTGELFF. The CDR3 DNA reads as TGCGCCAGCAGCCAACATGGTGGCACCGGGGAGCTGTTTTTT.

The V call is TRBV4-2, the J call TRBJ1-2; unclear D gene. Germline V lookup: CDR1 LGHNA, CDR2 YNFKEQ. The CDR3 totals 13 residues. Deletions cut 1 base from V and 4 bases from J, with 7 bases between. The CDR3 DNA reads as TGTGCCAGCAGCCAAGGCGGGGTCTATGGCTACACCTTC. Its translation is CASSQGGVYGYTF.

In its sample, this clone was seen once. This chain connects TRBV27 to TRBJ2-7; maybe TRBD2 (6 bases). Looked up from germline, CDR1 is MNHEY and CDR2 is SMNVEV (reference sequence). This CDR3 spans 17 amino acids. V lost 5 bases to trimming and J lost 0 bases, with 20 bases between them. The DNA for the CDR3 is TGTGCCAGCAGTACCTTATATGGGGGGACTGCCTCCTACGAGCAGTACTTC. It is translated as CASSTLYGGTASYEQYF.